By share of the sample, the clone carrying this TCR beta chain is medium-sized. Its matching antigen is unknown. The CDR3 consists of 14 residues. Germline values: CDR1 SGHAT, CDR2 FQNNGV. After removal of 4 bases from V and 6 bases from J, the junction contained 2 bases not matched to a gene. Cryopreserved PBMC numbered roughly 1-11 million per sample before DNA extraction. Survey-level resolution applied to immunoSEQ assay v3.0. Assay: immunoSEQ multiplex PCR; the TCRdb copy retains only in-frame clones and omits some. The sample lists about 15,000 clones; under 85% were seen once. This sample was taken from a study of long-term antiretroviral therapy in people with HIV. General study results and limits: In HIV, the repertoires covered a tighter span of CDR3 lengths than in controls. At every time point, clones expanded before ART dominated the repertoire.

The TCR was taken from a woman aged 45-60 years with HIV. Sequenced material: unsorted PBMCs, taken 2.5 years before starting antiretroviral therapy. V gene TRBV11-2 combines with J gene TRBJ2-2; 10 nucleotides line up with TRBD2. The CDR3 sequence: CASSYGLAAGELFF. Written as DNA, the CDR3 is TGTGCCAGCAGCTATGGACTAGCGGCCGGGGAGCTGTTTTTT.